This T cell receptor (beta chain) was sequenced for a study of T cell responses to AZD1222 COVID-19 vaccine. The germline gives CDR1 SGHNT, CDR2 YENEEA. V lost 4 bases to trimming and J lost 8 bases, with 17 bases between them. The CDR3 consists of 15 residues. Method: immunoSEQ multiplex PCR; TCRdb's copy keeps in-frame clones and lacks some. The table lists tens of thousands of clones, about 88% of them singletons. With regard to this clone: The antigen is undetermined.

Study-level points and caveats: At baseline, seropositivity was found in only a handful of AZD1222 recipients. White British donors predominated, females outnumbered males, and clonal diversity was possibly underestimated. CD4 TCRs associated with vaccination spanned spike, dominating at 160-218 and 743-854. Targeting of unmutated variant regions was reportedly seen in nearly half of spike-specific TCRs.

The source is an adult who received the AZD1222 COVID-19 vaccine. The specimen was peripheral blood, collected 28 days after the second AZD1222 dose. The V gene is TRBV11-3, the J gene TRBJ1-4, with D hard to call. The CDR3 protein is CASSYDDRAGEKLFF. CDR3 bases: TGTGCCAGCAGCTACGATGACCGGGCGGGGGAAAAACTGTTTTTT.